Listed below are T cell receptor beta chains from one sample, sequenced in a study of control samples from healthy donors and cancer patients. The assay was immunoSEQ multiplex PCR, and TCRdb's table has in-frame clones only and misses some. The table includes 30,000 to 40,000 clones, around 80% detected once. The material sequenced was PBMCs. These receptors originate from a woman aged 55-70 years with lung cancer. Both conserved end residues are part of each CDR3. Fields, in order: CDR3 DNA, CDR3 protein, J gene, V gene, clone size, D gene. A D gene is named only where the DNA matches it firmly. Only some rows state a clone size, as once, few, many or a class for expanded clones.

CDR3nt: TGTGCCAGCAGCTTAGACAGGGGGCGAGGAAACACCATATATTTT
CDR3aa: CASSLDRGRGNTIYF
j_gene: TRBJ1-3
v_gene: TRBV7-2
abundance: -
d_gene: TRBD1

CDR3nt: TGTGCCAGCAGCCCAGGCCGGCGGGCTCGGACCCTCCACTTT
CDR3aa: CASSPGRRARTLHF
j_gene: TRBJ1-6
v_gene: TRBV3-1/TRBV3-2
abundance: -
d_gene: -

CDR3nt: TGTGCCAGCAGTTTAGAGCGGGGGGGCTGGTATTTT
CDR3aa: CASSLERGGWYF
j_gene: TRBJ2-3
v_gene: TRBV12-3/TRBV12-4
abundance: once
d_gene: TRBD2

CDR3nt: TGTGCCAGCAGCCTTAGGGATATCCTCCGGACTGAAGCTTTCTTT
CDR3aa: CASSLRDILRTEAFF
j_gene: TRBJ1-1
v_gene: TRBV7-8
abundance: -
d_gene: -

CDR3nt: TGCGCCAGCAGCCAATTAGGTGGCTCTGGGGCCAACGTCCTGACTTTC
CDR3aa: CASSQLGGSGANVLTF
j_gene: TRBJ2-6
v_gene: TRBV4-1
abundance: -
d_gene: -

CDR3nt: TGTGCCAGCAGCTCCTGGCGGGAGAGGGACGAGCAGTTCTTC
CDR3aa: CASSSWRERDEQFF
j_gene: TRBJ2-1
v_gene: TRBV7-3
abundance: -
d_gene: TRBD2

CDR3nt: TGTGCCAGCAGCGGGGGAGTTACGGGCTCCTATAATTCACCCCTCCACTTT
CDR3aa: CASSGGVTGSYNSPLHF
j_gene: TRBJ1-6
v_gene: TRBV7-2
abundance: -
d_gene: -

CDR3nt: TGCAGTGCTCTCGGGGACACTGAAGCTTTCTTT
CDR3aa: CSALGDTEAFF
j_gene: TRBJ1-1
v_gene: TRBV20-1
abundance: -
d_gene: -

CDR3nt: TGTGCCAGCAGCCCCACCCAAGCGGGGGGGAGGGAGACCCAGTACTTC
CDR3aa: CASSPTQAGGRETQYF
j_gene: TRBJ2-5
v_gene: TRBV7-2
abundance: -
d_gene: TRBD2

CDR3nt: TGTGCCAGCAGCTTACAAGGGGATACGCAGTATTTT
CDR3aa: CASSLQGDTQYF
j_gene: TRBJ2-3
v_gene: TRBV7-3
abundance: -
d_gene: -

CDR3nt: TGCGCCAGCAGCAACCGACAGGGCCTTTCTAACTATGGCTACACCTTC
CDR3aa: CASSNRQGLSNYGYTF
j_gene: TRBJ1-2
v_gene: TRBV5-1
abundance: -
d_gene: TRBD1

CDR3nt: TGTGCCAGCTCACTCACCCCCGGGACAAACCAAGAGACCCAGTACTTC
CDR3aa: CASSLTPGTNQETQYF
j_gene: TRBJ2-5
v_gene: TRBV18
abundance: once
d_gene: -

CDR3nt: TGCAGCATTATTCAGGCGGGTACTGAAGCTTTCTTT
CDR3aa: CSIIQAGTEAFF
j_gene: TRBJ1-1
v_gene: TRBV29-1
abundance: -
d_gene: -

CDR3nt: TGTGCCAGCAACATCGGTACGCAGTATTTT
CDR3aa: CASNIGTQYF
j_gene: TRBJ2-3
v_gene: TRBV6-6
abundance: -
d_gene: -

CDR3nt: TGTGCCAGCAGACCCGACTGGACCGACGACCAGCCCCAGCATTTT
CDR3aa: CASRPDWTDDQPQHF
j_gene: TRBJ1-5
v_gene: TRBV2
abundance: once
d_gene: -

CDR3nt: TGTGCCAGCAGCCCCAGGGACACTGAAGCTTTCTTT
CDR3aa: CASSPRDTEAFF
j_gene: TRBJ1-1
v_gene: TRBV5-8
abundance: -
d_gene: -

CDR3nt: TGTGCCAGCAGTTCTGGTTCCCCCCTGGGCGAGCAGTACTTC
CDR3aa: CASSSGSPLGEQYF
j_gene: TRBJ2-7
v_gene: TRBV2
abundance: -
d_gene: -

CDR3nt: TGTGCCAGCAGCTCGCTTCAACAGGGGAGGCAGTACTTC
CDR3aa: CASSSLQQGRQYF
j_gene: TRBJ2-7
v_gene: TRBV3-1/TRBV3-2
abundance: -
d_gene: TRBD1

CDR3nt: TGTGCCAGCAGCAATCCGACTAGCGGTAAAACCTACGAGCAGTACTTC
CDR3aa: CASSNPTSGKTYEQYF
j_gene: TRBJ2-7
v_gene: TRBV5-4
abundance: -
d_gene: TRBD2

CDR3nt: TGCGCCAGCAGCCAGGTCGCTGGGGCCAACGTCCTGACTTTC
CDR3aa: CASSQVAGANVLTF
j_gene: TRBJ2-6
v_gene: TRBV4-1
abundance: -
d_gene: -

CDR3nt: TGTGCCAGTAGTAAACTAGCGGGGGGGCGGAGCTCCTACAATGAGCAGTTCTTC
CDR3aa: CASSKLAGGRSSYNEQFF
j_gene: TRBJ2-1
v_gene: TRBV19
abundance: -
d_gene: TRBD2

CDR3nt: TGCGCCTCCGGCGGGGGGCTCGGAAGTAATACGCAGTATTTT
CDR3aa: CASGGGLGSNTQYF
j_gene: TRBJ2-3
v_gene: TRBV5-1
abundance: -
d_gene: TRBD2

CDR3nt: TGCAGCGTTGGACAGGGGGCGGACACTGAAGCTTTCTTT
CDR3aa: CSVGQGADTEAFF
j_gene: TRBJ1-1
v_gene: TRBV29-1
abundance: -
d_gene: TRBD1

CDR3nt: TGTGCCAGCAATGGTCCTATCTCCTACAATGAGCAGTTCTTC
CDR3aa: CASNGPISYNEQFF
j_gene: TRBJ2-1
v_gene: TRBV3-1/TRBV3-2
abundance: -
d_gene: -

CDR3nt: TGTGCCAGCAGTAAGGGGGCTTCTGATGAAAAACTGTTTTTT
CDR3aa: CASSKGASDEKLFF
j_gene: TRBJ1-4
v_gene: TRBV5-4
abundance: -
d_gene: TRBD1

CDR3nt: TGTGCCAGCAGCTTAGCTGCTGATCAGCCCCAGCATTTT
CDR3aa: CASSLAADQPQHF
j_gene: TRBJ1-5
v_gene: TRBV7-8
abundance: once
d_gene: -

CDR3nt: TGTGCCAGCTCACCACGCCAGGGATGGGCCGTGGAGCTGTTTTTT
CDR3aa: CASSPRQGWAVELFF
j_gene: TRBJ2-2
v_gene: TRBV18
abundance: once
d_gene: -

CDR3nt: TGTGCCAGCAGCCTGAGGACAGGGAGCACAGATACGCAGTATTTT
CDR3aa: CASSLRTGSTDTQYF
j_gene: TRBJ2-3
v_gene: TRBV7-9
abundance: -
d_gene: TRBD1

CDR3nt: TGCAGCCCCTCGGGCAGCTCTGGAAACACCATATATTTT
CDR3aa: CSPSGSSGNTIYF
j_gene: TRBJ1-3
v_gene: TRBV29-1
abundance: -
d_gene: -

CDR3nt: TGCGCCAGCAGCTTGGCGATGGAGGAAAAACTGTTTTTT
CDR3aa: CASSLAMEEKLFF
j_gene: TRBJ1-4
v_gene: TRBV5-1
abundance: once
d_gene: -

CDR3nt: TGTGCCAGCAGCCCTCCGGGACAGACTTTCTACGAGCAGTACTTC
CDR3aa: CASSPPGQTFYEQYF
j_gene: TRBJ2-7
v_gene: TRBV16
abundance: once
d_gene: TRBD1

CDR3nt: TGTGCCAGCAGCTCAGATTCAGGGCGAAGGACTGAAGCTTTCTTT
CDR3aa: CASSSDSGRRTEAFF
j_gene: TRBJ1-1
v_gene: TRBV2
abundance: once
d_gene: -

CDR3nt: TGTGCCACCGGGACTAGCGGGAATGAGCAGTTCTTC
CDR3aa: CATGTSGNEQFF
j_gene: TRBJ2-1
v_gene: TRBV10-3
abundance: -
d_gene: TRBD2

CDR3nt: TGCAGCGTTGAAGGATCGGGGGATACGCAGTATTTT
CDR3aa: CSVEGSGDTQYF
j_gene: TRBJ2-3
v_gene: TRBV29-1
abundance: -
d_gene: -

CDR3nt: TGTGCCAGCAGTTTCAGGGGGTCAGGGTACACCTTC
CDR3aa: CASSFRGSGYTF
j_gene: TRBJ1-2
v_gene: TRBV6-5
abundance: -
d_gene: TRBD1

CDR3nt: TGTGCCAGCAGCGTCGTTGGGCCGAGCTCCTACGAGCAGTACTTC
CDR3aa: CASSVVGPSSYEQYF
j_gene: TRBJ2-7
v_gene: TRBV7-9
abundance: once
d_gene: -

CDR3nt: TGTGCCAGTAGGGCAGGGCCCGGGGAGCTGTTTTTT
CDR3aa: CASRAGPGELFF
j_gene: TRBJ2-2
v_gene: TRBV19
abundance: -
d_gene: -

CDR3nt: TGCGCCAGCAGCTTGGCCCACGGGGAGGTGGTTCTGAACACTGAAGCTTTCTTT
CDR3aa: CASSLAHGEVVLNTEAFF
j_gene: TRBJ1-1
v_gene: TRBV5-1
abundance: -
d_gene: -

CDR3nt: TGTGCCAGTAGTTTTAGCCCGGGACTAGCATCAGATACGCAGTATTTT
CDR3aa: CASSFSPGLASDTQYF
j_gene: TRBJ2-3
v_gene: TRBV19
abundance: -
d_gene: TRBD2

CDR3nt: TGTGCCAGCAGCCAAGGGGTGAGAACTGAAGCTTTCTTT
CDR3aa: CASSQGVRTEAFF
j_gene: TRBJ1-1
v_gene: TRBV11-3
abundance: once
d_gene: -

CDR3nt: TGCGCCAGCAGGTTCGGGGGGCAGGGGACTGAAGCTTTCTTT
CDR3aa: CASRFGGQGTEAFF
j_gene: TRBJ1-1
v_gene: TRBV10-2
abundance: -
d_gene: -

CDR3nt: TGTGCCAGCAGCTTGGTCGGAGACTCCCACGAGCAGTACTTC
CDR3aa: CASSLVGDSHEQYF
j_gene: TRBJ2-7
v_gene: TRBV5-4
abundance: -
d_gene: -